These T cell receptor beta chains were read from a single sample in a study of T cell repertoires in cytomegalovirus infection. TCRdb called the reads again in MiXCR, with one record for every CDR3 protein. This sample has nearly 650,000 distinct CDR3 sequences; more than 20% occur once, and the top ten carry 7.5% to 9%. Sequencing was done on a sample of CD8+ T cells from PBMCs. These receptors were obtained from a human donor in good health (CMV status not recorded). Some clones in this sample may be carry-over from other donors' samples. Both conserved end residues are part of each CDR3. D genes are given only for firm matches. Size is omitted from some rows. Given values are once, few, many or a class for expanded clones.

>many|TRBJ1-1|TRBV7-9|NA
TGTGCCAGCAGCTTAGCCCGATGGGGGAACACTGAAGCTTTCTTT
CASSLARWGNTEAFF
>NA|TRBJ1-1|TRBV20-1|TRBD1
TGCAGTGCTAGAGATACTGACAGGGGGCGTTTTACTGAAGCTTTCTTT
CSARDTDRGRFTEAFF
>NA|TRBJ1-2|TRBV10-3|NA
TGTGCCATCAGTGAGGGGAAGGGCAACTATGGCTACACCTTC
CAISEGKGNYGYTF
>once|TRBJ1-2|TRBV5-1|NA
TGCGCCAGCAGCTTCGAGGGGAGCTACACCTTC
CASSFEGSYTF
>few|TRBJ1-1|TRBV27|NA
TGTGCCAGCAGTTTAAGTCCGGGGGCTGGAGCTTTCTTT
CASSLSPGAGAFF
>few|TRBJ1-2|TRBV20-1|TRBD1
TGCAGTGCTAGAGACCGGGACAGGGACTATGGCTACACCTTC
CSARDRDRDYGYTF
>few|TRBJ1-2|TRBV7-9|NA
TGTGCCAGCAGCTTAGATGCAGGGAGGTCCTCTGGCTACACCTTC
CASSLDAGRSSGYTF
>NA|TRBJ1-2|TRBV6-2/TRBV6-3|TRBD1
TGTGCCAGCACATTACGTCTGGACAGGACCCTCTATGGCTACACCTTC
CASTLRLDRTLYGYTF
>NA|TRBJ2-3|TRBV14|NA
TGTGCCAGCAGCCAAACCCTTTCTAGCACAGATACGCAGTATTTT
CASSQTLSSTDTQYF
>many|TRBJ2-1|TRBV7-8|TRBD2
TGTGCCGTAGGGCTAGCGGGGGGTTATGAGCAGTTCTTC
CAVGLAGGYEQFF
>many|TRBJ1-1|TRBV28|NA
TGTGCCAGCAGTTCGCCTGGAAACACTGAAGCTTTCTTT
CASSSPGNTEAFF
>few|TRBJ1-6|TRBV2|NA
TGTGCCAGCAGTGAACGTAGGGGCGCACGGAACTATAATTCACCCCTCCACTTT
CASSERRGARNYNSPLHF
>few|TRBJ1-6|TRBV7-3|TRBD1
TGTGCCAGCAGCTCGTGGACAGGGGTAGATAATTCACCCCTCCACTTT
CASSSWTGVDNSPLHF
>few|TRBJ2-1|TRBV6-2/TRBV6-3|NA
TGTGCCAGCAGTTACTCGCGTAGGGTCGGTTCCTACAATGAGCAGTTCTTC
CASSYSRRVGSYNEQFF
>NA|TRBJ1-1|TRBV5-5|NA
TGTGCCAGCAGCTTGCTGCCAGGGCGGATGAACACTGAAGCTTTCTTT
CASSLLPGRMNTEAFF
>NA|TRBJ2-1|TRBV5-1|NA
TGCGCCAGCAGCTTGTCGGCGGCCCGGGCCTATGAGCAGTTCTTC
CASSLSAARAYEQFF
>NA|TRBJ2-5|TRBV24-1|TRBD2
TGTGCCACCAGTGATCCCCGGACTAGCGGGGTTTTGGGAGAGACCCAGTACTTC
CATSDPRTSGVLGETQYF
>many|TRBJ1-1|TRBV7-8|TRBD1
TGTGCCAGCAGCGCCACAGGGGGTGAAGCTTTCTTT
CASSATGGEAFF
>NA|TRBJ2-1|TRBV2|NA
TGTGCCAGCAGTGTGAGGGAGCAGTTCTTC
CASSVREQFF
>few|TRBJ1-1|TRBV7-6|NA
TGTGCCAGCACCGAGGGTGGGGTTAACACTGAAGCTTTCTTT
CASTEGGVNTEAFF
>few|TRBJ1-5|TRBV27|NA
TGTGCCAGCAGTTCTCGAGGGATGTATCAGCCCCAGCATTTT
CASSSRGMYQPQHF
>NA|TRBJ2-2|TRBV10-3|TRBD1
TGTGCCATCAGTGAGCGACAGGGACACACCGGGGAGCTGTTTTTT
CAISERQGHTGELFF
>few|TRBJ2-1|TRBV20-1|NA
TGCAGTGCTAGCCAAGCCAACTACAATGAGCAGTTCTTC
CSASQANYNEQFF
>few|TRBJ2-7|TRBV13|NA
TGTGCCAGCAGCTTAGGGACAGGTGGGACCTACGAGCAGTACTTC
CASSLGTGGTYEQYF
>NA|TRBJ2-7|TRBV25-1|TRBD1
TGTGCCAGCAGTTATGGACAGGGGGTTCGCTACGAGCAGTACTTC
CASSYGQGVRYEQYF
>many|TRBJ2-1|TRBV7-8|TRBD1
TGTGCCGCCAGGGACAGGGGACAGGGCAATGAGCAGTTCTTC
CAARDRGQGNEQFF
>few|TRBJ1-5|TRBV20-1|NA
TGCAGTGCGGAGATGGGGAATGCAGCGGCCCAGCATTTT
CSAEMGNAAAQHF
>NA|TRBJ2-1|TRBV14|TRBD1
TGTGCCAGCAGCCAAATAGGACAGGGTCGGCTCTATGAGCAGTTCTTC
CASSQIGQGRLYEQFF
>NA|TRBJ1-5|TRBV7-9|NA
TGTGCCAGCAGCAACATCGACACTGGCAATCAGCCCCAGCATTTT
CASSNIDTGNQPQHF
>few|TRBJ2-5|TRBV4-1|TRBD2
TGCGCCAGCAGCCAGTTAAGTATCGGGAGGGCCCAAGAGACCCAGTACTTC
CASSQLSIGRAQETQYF
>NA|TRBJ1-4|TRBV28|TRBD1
TGTGCCAGCAGCTCCGGACAGGGGCGATTTGAAAAACTGTTTTTT
CASSSGQGRFEKLFF
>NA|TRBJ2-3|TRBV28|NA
TGTGCCAGCAGTTTACGTCTGCCGTACACAGATACGCAGTATTTT
CASSLRLPYTDTQYF
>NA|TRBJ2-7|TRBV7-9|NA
TGTGCCAGCAGCCCACTCGAGGGCCGAGTCTCCTACGAGCAGTACTTC
CASSPLEGRVSYEQYF
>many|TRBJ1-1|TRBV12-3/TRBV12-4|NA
TGTGCCAGCAGTTTGGCGGCAGTAGGAGCTTTCTTT
CASSLAAVGAFF
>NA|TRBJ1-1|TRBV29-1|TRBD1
TGCAGCGCCCGGACAGGGACAGGGAACACTGAAGCTTTCTTT
CSARTGTGNTEAFF
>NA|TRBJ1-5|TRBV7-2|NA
TGTGCCAGCAGCTCGGGACCGTACAATCAGCCCCAGCATTTT
CASSSGPYNQPQHF
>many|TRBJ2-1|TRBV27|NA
TGTGCCAGCAGGGCGACGGCCAATGAGCAGTTCTTC
CASRATANEQFF
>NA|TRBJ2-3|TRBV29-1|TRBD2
TGCAGCGTTGAAGACCGGGGGGGCCAGACAGATACGCAGTATTTT
CSVEDRGGQTDTQYF
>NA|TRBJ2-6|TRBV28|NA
TGTGCCAGCAGGGGAGTTGGGGCCAACGTCCTGACTTTC
CASRGVGANVLTF
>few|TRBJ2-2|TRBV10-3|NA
TGTGCCATCAGGGTGGCGAACACCGGGGAGCTGTTTTTT
CAIRVANTGELFF
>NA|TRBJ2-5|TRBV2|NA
TGTGTCAGCAGTGTTGGACGGGCCCCTCAAGAGACCCAGTACTTC
CVSSVGRAPQETQYF
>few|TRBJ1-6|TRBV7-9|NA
TGTGCCAGCAGCTTACCCAGTAATAATTCACCCCTCCACTTT
CASSLPSNNSPLHF
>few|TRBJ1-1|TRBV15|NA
TGTGCCACCAGCCTCCCCCCGGACACTGAAGCTTTCTTT
CATSLPPDTEAFF
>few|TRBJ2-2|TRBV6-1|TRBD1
TGTGCCAGCAGTTCCACGGGACAGGGACCCGGGGAGCTGTTTTTT
CASSSTGQGPGELFF
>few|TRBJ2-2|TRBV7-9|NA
TGTGCCAGCAGCAACACAGGAGGCGCGAACACCGGGGAGCTGTTTTTT
CASSNTGGANTGELFF
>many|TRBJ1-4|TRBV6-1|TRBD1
TGTGCCAGCAGTGAAAAGGGACAGGACCACCGAGCCCATAATGAAAAACTGTTTTTT
CASSEKGQDHRAHNEKLFF
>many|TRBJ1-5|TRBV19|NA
TGTGCCAGTAGTATTACCTACGCGAGCAATCAGCCCCAGCATTTT
CASSITYASNQPQHF
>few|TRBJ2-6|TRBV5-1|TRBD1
TGCGCCAGCAGCTTGGATTCACAGGGGGCTCTGCTCTCTGGGGCCAACGTCCTGACTTTC
CASSLDSQGALLSGANVLTF
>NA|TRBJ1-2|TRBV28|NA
TGTGCCAGCAGTTTCAACCAGGGATTAAACTATGGCTACACCTTC
CASSFNQGLNYGYTF
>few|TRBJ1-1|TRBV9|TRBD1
TGTGCCAGCAGCGATAGATGGGACAGGGGGCCCACTGAAGCTTTCTTT
CASSDRWDRGPTEAFF